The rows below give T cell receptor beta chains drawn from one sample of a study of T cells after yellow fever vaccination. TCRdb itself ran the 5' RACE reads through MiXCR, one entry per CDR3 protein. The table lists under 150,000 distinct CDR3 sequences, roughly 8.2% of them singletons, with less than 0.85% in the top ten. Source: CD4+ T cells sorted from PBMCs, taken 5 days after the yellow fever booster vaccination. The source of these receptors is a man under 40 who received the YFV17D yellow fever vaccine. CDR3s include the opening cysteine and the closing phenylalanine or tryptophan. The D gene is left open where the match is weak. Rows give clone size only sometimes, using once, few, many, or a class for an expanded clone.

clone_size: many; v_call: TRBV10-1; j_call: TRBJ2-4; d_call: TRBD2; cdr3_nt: TGCGCCAGCAGTGCGGGGGTTAGCGGGATAGAAAACATTCAGTACTTC; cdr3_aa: CASSAGVSGIENIQYF
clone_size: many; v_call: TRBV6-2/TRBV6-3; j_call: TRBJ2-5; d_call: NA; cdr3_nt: TGTGCCAGCAGTTCCGGTGGAGTTGGGGTCCAGTACTTC; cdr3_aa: CASSSGGVGVQYF
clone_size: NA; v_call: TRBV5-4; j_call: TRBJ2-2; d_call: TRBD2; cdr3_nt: TGTGCCAGCAGCTTGCCGCCGGGACTAGCAAGCACCGGGGAGCTGTTTTTT; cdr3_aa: CASSLPPGLASTGELFF
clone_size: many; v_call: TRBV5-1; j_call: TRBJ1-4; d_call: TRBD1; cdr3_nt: TGCGCCAGCAGCTCTCCCGGACAGGGAATTCAAAAACTGTTTTTT; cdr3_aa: CASSSPGQGIQKLFF
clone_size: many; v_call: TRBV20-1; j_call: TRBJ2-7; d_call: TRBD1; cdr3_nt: TGCAGTGCTAGCAGGGGGCCTGATGAGCAGTACTTC; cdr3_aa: CSASRGPDEQYF
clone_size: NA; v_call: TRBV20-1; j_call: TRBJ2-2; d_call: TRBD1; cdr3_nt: TGCAGTGCTAGAGATCGTCGCAGGGGGACCGCGAACACCGGGGAGCTGTTTTTT; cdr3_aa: CSARDRRRGTANTGELFF
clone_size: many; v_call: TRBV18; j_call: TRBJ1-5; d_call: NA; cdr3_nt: TGTGCCAGCTCTCCACCTTCGGGCAATCAGCCCCAGCATTTT; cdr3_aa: CASSPPSGNQPQHF
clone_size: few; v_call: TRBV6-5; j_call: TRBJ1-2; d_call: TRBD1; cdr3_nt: TGTGCCAGCAGTTACTTCGGACAGGGATCTAACTATGGCTACACCTTC; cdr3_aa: CASSYFGQGSNYGYTF
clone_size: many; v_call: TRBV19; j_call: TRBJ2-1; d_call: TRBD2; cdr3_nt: TGTGCCACCTGCGGACTAGCGGGGAATGAGCAGTTCTTC; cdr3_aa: CATCGLAGNEQFF
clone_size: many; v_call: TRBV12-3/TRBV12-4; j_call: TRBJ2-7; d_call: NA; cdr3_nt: TGTGCCAGCAGCCTACCTGGGGGGACCAACTACGAGCAGTACTTC; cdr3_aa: CASSLPGGTNYEQYF
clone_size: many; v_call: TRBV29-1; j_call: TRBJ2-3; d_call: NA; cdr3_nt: TGCAGTGTCGCGGCAGGGGGCACAGATACGCAGTATTTT; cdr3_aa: CSVAAGGTDTQYF
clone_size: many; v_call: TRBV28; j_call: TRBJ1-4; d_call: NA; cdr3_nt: TGTGCCAGCAGTTTACCCCCGAATGAAAAACTGTTTTTT; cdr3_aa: CASSLPPNEKLFF
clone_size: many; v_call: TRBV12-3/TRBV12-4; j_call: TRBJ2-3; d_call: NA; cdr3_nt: TGTGCCAGCAGTTTATCGGGGGACAGCACAGATACGCAGTATTTT; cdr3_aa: CASSLSGDSTDTQYF
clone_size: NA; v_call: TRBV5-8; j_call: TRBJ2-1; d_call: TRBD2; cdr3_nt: TGTGCCAGCAGCTTGCCGGGACTAGCGGGAGGCCGAGAGCAGTTCTTC; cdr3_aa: CASSLPGLAGGREQFF
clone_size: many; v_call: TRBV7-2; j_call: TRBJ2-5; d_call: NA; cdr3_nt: TGTGCCAGCAGCCGAGGCACGGGAGAGCGGGAGACCCAGTACTTC; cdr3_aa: CASSRGTGERETQYF
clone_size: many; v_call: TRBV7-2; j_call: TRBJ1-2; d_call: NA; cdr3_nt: TGTGCCAGCAGCTTAGCGTCCGGGGGCTATGGCTACACCTTC; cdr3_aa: CASSLASGGYGYTF
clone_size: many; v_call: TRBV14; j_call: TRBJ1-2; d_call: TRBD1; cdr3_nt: TGTGCCAGCAGCCTCCGACAGGGGGATGGCTACACCTTC; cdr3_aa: CASSLRQGDGYTF
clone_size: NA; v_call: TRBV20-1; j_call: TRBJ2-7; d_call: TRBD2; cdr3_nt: TGCAGTGCTAGAACTAGCGGGAGGCTTGACGAGCAGTACTTC; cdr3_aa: CSARTSGRLDEQYF
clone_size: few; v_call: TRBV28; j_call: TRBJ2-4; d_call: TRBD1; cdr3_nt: TGTGCCAGCAGAGAAACAGGGGCGATAGCCAAAAACATTCAGTACTTC; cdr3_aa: CASRETGAIAKNIQYF
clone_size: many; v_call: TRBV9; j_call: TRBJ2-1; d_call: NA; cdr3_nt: TGTGCCAGCAGCGCTCGACTAGAGGGCCGCGATGAGCAGTTCTTC; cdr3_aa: CASSARLEGRDEQFF
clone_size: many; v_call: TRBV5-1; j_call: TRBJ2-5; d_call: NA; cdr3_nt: TGCGCCAGCAGCCCGCGACTGCGACAAGAGACCCAGTACTTC; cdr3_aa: CASSPRLRQETQYF
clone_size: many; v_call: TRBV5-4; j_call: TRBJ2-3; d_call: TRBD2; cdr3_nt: TGTGCCAGCACCCCCGGACTAGCGGGAATAGATACGCAGTATTTT; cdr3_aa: CASTPGLAGIDTQYF
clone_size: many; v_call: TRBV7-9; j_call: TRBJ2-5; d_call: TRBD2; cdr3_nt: TGTGCCAGCAGCCTAGGACTAGCGGGAGTAACCCAAGAGACCCAGTACTTC; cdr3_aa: CASSLGLAGVTQETQYF
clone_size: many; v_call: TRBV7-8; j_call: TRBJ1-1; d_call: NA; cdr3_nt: TGTGCCAGCAGACCAAGAAGGGACTCCCTGGGGGCTTTCTTT; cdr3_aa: CASRPRRDSLGAFF
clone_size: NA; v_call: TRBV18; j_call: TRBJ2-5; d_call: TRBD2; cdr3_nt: TGTGCCAGCTCATTGGGACTAGCGGAATGGGAGACCCAGTACTTC; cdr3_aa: CASSLGLAEWETQYF
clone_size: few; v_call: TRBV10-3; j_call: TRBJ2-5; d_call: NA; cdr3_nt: TGTGCCATCAGCGGAACAGGGAACCAAGAGACCCAGTACTTC; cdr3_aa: CAISGTGNQETQYF
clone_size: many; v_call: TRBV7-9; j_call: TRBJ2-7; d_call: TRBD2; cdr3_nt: TGTGCCAGCAGCCCAACCCCGACTAGCGGGGGCTACGAGCAGTACTTC; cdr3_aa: CASSPTPTSGGYEQYF
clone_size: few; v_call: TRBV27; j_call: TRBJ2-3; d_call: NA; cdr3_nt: TGTGCCAGCAGTGGGGGGTTAAGGACAGATACGCAGTATTTT; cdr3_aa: CASSGGLRTDTQYF